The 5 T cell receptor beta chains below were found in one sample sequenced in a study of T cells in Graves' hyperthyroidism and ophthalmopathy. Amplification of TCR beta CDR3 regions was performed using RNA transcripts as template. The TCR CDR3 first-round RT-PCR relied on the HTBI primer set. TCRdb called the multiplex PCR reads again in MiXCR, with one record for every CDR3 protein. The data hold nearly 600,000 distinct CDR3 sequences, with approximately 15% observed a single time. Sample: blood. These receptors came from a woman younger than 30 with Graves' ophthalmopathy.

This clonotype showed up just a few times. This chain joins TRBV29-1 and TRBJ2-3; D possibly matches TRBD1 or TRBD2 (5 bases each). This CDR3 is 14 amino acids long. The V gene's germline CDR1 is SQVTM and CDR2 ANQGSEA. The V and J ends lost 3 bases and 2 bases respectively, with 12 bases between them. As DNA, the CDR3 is TGCAGCGTTGATAAGGGGACCTACACAGATACGCAGTATTTT. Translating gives CSVDKGTYTDTQYF.

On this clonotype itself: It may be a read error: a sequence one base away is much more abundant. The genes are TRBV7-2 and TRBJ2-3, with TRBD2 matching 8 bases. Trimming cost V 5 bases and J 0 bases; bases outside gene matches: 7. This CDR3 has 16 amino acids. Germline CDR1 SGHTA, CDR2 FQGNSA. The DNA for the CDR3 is TGTGCCAGCAGCGCCCTAGCGGGCTTAAGCACAGATACGCAGTATTTT. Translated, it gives CASSALAGLSTDTQYF.

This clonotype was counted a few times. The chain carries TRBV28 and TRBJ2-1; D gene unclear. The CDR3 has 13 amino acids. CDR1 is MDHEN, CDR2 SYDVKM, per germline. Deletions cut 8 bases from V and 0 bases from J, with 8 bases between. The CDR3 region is CASLSSSYNEQFF. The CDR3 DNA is TGTGCCAGCTTAAGTAGCTCCTACAATGAGCAGTTCTTC.

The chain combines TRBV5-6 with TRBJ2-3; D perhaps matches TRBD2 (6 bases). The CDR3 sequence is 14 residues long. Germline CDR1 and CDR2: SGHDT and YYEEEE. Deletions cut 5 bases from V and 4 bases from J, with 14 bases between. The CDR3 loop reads CASSPRERADTQYF. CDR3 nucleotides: TGTGCCAGCAGTCCCCGGGAGAGGGCAGATACGCAGTATTTT. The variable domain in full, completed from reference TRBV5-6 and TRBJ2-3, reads DAGVTQSPTHLIKTRGQQVTLRCSPKSGHDTVSWYQQALGQGPQFIFQYYEEEERQRGNFPDRFSGHQFPNYSSELNVNALLLGDSALYLCASSPRERADTQYFGPGTRLTVL.

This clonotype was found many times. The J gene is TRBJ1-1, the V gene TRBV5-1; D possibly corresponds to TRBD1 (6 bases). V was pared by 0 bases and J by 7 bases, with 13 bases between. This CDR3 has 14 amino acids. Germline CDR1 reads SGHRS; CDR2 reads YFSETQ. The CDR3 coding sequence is TGCGCCAGCAGCTTGGCCAGGACAGCCGATGAAGCTTTCTTT. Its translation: CASSLARTADEAFF.